The 25 T cell receptor beta chains given below trace back to one sample, sequenced in a study of blood T cell repertoires in COVID-19 (dated by TCRdb to the early 2020s). Library preparation was by the immunoSEQ multiplex PCR assay. This immuneACCESS table, as held by TCRdb, lists in-frame sequences with V and J called but not all clones. Of the missing ones, under half trace to an unresolved V gene in checked studies; the others have no known cause. The sample table records a few hundred thousand clones; approximately 88% of these occur just once. 2% to 2.5% of the sample is in the top ten clones. Material: PBMCs or T cells enriched from blood (not recorded which). The receptors stem from a woman aged 40 to 50 with acute COVID-19.

The genes are TRBV2 and TRBJ2-7; 8 positions match TRBD1. Looked up from germline, CDR1 is SNHLY and CDR2 is FYNNEI. V shed 2 bases, J shed 3 bases, and the junction held 9 bases outside the gene matches. The CDR3 sequence is 16 residues long. The CDR3 region has the DNA TGTGCCAGCAGTGAATGGGTACCCGGGACAGGCTACGAGCAGTACGTC. It translates to CASSEWVPGTGYEQYV.

The chain uses TRBV7-8 and TRBJ1-2, with unresolved D. This CDR3 is 14 amino acids long. The V and J ends lost 1 base and 4 bases respectively, with 10 bases between them. The germline V gene encodes CDR1 SGHVS and CDR2 FQNEAQ. The CDR3 DNA reads TGTGCCAGCAGCTTAGGAGGATCTTCCTATGGCTACACCTTC. Its translation is CASSLGGSSYGYTF. The full variable domain, rest sourced from reference TRBV7-8 and TRBJ1-2, is GAGVSQSPRYKVAKRGQDVALRCDPISGHVSLFWYQQALGQGPEFLTYFQNEAQLDKSGLPSDRFFAERPEGSVSTLKIQRTQQEDSAVYLCASSLGGSSYGYTFGSGTRLTVV.

V and J are TRBV24-1 and TRBJ2-3; D call uncertain. This CDR3 comprises 13 residues. The V gene's germline CDR1 is KGHDR and CDR2 SFDVKD. The V end lost 7 bases, the J end lost 3 bases, and 10 bases lay between the germline ends. The CDR3 reads CATRNTVTDTQYF. For the CDR3, the DNA is TGTGCCACCAGGAACACCGTTACAGATACGCAGTATTTT.

J is TRBJ2-3 and V is TRBV9; 8 bases align to TRBD2. The CDR3 spans 14 residues. The trim removed 4 bases at V and 1 base at J, leaving 2 bases unmatched. Germline V gives CDR1 SGDLS, CDR2 YYNGEE. CDR3: CASSNSGGTDTQYF. CDR3 DNA: TGTGCCAGCAGCAATAGCGGGGGCACAGATACGCAGTATTTT.

The chain joins TRBV7-8 to TRBJ1-1; the D gene is possibly TRBD1 (5 bases). CDR1 SGHVS and CDR2 FQNEAQ come from the germline V gene. This CDR3 contains 15 residues. Trimming left V 7 bases short and J 0 bases short, with 15 bases between. In DNA form, the CDR3 reads TGTGCCAGCACAGGCAGGGCAGGGATGAACACTGAAGCTTTCTTT. Its protein product is CASTGRAGMNTEAFF.

The chain is built from TRBV29-1 and TRBJ1-2, with 8 bases that match TRBD1. The germline V gene encodes CDR1 SQVTM and CDR2 ANQGSEA. The CDR3 consists of 12 residues. V was pared by 6 bases and J by 5 bases, with 5 bases of the junction left unmatched. This CDR3 reads CSVRRTGYGYTF. Written as DNA, the CDR3 is TGCAGCGTCCGCCGGACAGGGTATGGCTACACCTTC. Full variable domain (remainder filled in from reference TRBV29-1 and TRBJ1-2): SAVISQKPSRDICQRGTSLTIQCQVDSQVTMMFWYRQQPGQSLTLIATANQGSEATYESGFVIDKFPISRPNLTFSTLTVSNMSPEDSSIYLCSVRRTGYGYTFGSGTRLTVV.

The genes are TRBV5-6 and TRBJ2-2, with 11 bases aligning to TRBD2. CDR1 and CDR2 from the germline V gene are SGHDT and YYEEEE. V shed 1 base and J 6 bases; nucleotides not matched to a gene: 5. The CDR3 consists of 16 residues. CDR3 bases: TGTGCCAGCAGCTTGTTCGGGACTAGCGGTTCCGGGGAGCTGTTTTTT. It specifies CASSLFGTSGSGELFF.

The rearrangement uses TRBV2 and TRBJ2-2, with 7 nucleotides matching TRBD2. V gave up 4 bases and J gave up 0 bases; unmatched junction bases: 8. The CDR3 extends over 17 amino acids. The germline V gene encodes CDR1 SNHLY and CDR2 FYNNEI. As DNA, the CDR3 is TGTGCCAGCAGTGGGGGTGCTAGCGGACCGAACACCGGGGAGCTGTTTTTT. It yields the protein CASSGGASGPNTGELFF. Drawing the rest from reference TRBV2 and TRBJ2-2, the complete variable domain is EPEVTQTPSHQVTQMGQEVILRCVPISNHLYFYWYRQILGQKVEFLVSFYNNEISEKSEIFDDQFSVERPDGSNFTLKIRSTKLEDSAMYFCASSGGASGPNTGELFFGEGSRLTVL.

The chain recombines TRBV5-1 with TRBJ2-5, with 8 bases lining up with TRBD1. J was trimmed by 5 bases and V by 7 bases; bases with no gene match: 13. The CDR3 runs 15 residues. Germline-derived CDR1 and CDR2 are SGHRS and YFSETQ. CDR3: CASRKIGQGVETQYF. CDR3 coding DNA: TGCGCCAGCCGAAAGATTGGACAGGGTGTCGAGACCCAGTACTTC. Full variable domain (outside the CDR3, taken from reference TRBV5-1 and TRBJ2-5): KAGVTQTPRYLIKTRGQQVTLSCSPISGHRSVSWYQQTPGQGLQFLFEYFSETQRNKGNFPGRFSGRQFSNSRSEMNVSTLELGDSALYLCASRKIGQGVETQYFGPGTRLLVL.

Here the CDR3 reads CASGQTGWPQPQHF. The CDR3 DNA is TGTGCTAGTGGCCAGACAGGGTGGCCTCAGCCCCAGCATTTT. The chain combines TRBV12-5 with TRBJ1-5; 7 bases are a match to TRBD1. The CDR3 has 14 amino acids. Trimming took 6 bases from V and 6 from J; bases not matched to a gene: 8. Germline CDR1 and CDR2: LGHNT and FRNRAP.

The V and J genes are TRBV29-1 and TRBJ1-3; a possible D gene is TRBD1 (6 bases). CDR3 length equals 11 residues. V shed 7 bases and J shed 2 bases, with 6 bases lying between them. Germline-derived CDR1 and CDR2 are SQVTM and ANQGSEA. CDR3 coding DNA: TGCAGCGCAGGGGCTGGAAACACCATATATTTT. Protein product: CSAGAGNTIYF.

The CDR3 bases are TGCGCCAGCAGTGAACGCGGGAGGGGTGGAGAGACCCAGTACTTC. Its translation is CASSERGRGGETQYF. The V and J genes are TRBV10-2 and TRBJ2-5; TRBD2 matches 9 bases. CDR1 is WSHSY and CDR2 is SAAADI in the germline V gene. The CDR3 is 15 amino acids. Trimming at V came to 3 bases and at J to 4 bases, leaving 6 bases not matched to a gene.

This clone was recorded only once. V and J are TRBV11-2 and TRBJ2-7, with D tentatively TRBD2 (5 bases). This CDR3 is built from 12 residues. Trimming removed 5 bases from V and 6 bases from J, with 11 bases in between. Looked up from germline, CDR1 is SGHAT and CDR2 is FQNNGV. The CDR3 bases are TGTGCCAGCAGCGCCGGACTCGGCGAGCAGTACGTC. Encoded protein: CASSAGLGEQYV.

This clone came up once. The chain couples TRBV13 to TRBJ2-2; 8 bases line up with TRBD2. The V gene end was trimmed by 0 bases and the J gene end by 4 bases; junction bases not matched to a gene: 10. The CDR3 spans 18 residues. Germline V lookup: CDR1 PRHDT, CDR2 FYEKMQ (reference sequence). The CDR3 DNA is TGTGCCAGCAGCTTAGGCGGAGCGGGGGCCCCGAGCACCGGGGAGCTGTTTTTT. Amino acid sequence: CASSLGGAGAPSTGELFF. The whole variable domain, remainder taken from reference TRBV13 and TRBJ2-2, is AAGVIQSPRHLIKEKRETATLKCYPIPRHDTVYWYQQGPGQDPQFLISFYEKMQSDKGSIPDRFSAQQFSDYHSELNMSSLELGDSALYFCASSLGGAGAPSTGELFFGEGSRLTVL.

This chain connects TRBV6-2 or TRBV6-3 to TRBJ2-1, with a possible D match to TRBD2 (5 bases). CDR3 length: 13 residues. CDR1 MNHEY and CDR2 SVGEGT come from the germline V gene. V was trimmed by 6 bases and J by 8 bases, leaving 14 bases between them. In nucleotides, the CDR3 is TGTGCCAGCAGGCCTATGAGGGTTGATGAGCAGTTCTTC. Encoded protein: CASRPMRVDEQFF.

The CDR3 coding sequence is TGTGCCAGCTCACGTCTATCTAGCGGGGGTTCCTACGAGCAGTACTTC. It translates to CASSRLSSGGSYEQYF. V and J are TRBV18 and TRBJ2-7, with TRBD2 matching 10 bases. The V gene's germline CDR1 is KGHSH and CDR2 LQKENI. With 4 bases clipped from V and 1 base from J, the junction kept 7 bases outside the gene matches. The CDR3 consists of 16 residues.

The CDR3 spells CASKSDRVNIQYF. Written as DNA, the CDR3 is TGTGCCAGCAAATCCGACAGGGTGAACATTCAGTACTTC. The rearrangement joins TRBV12-3 or TRBV12-4 to TRBJ2-4, with 7 nucleotides matching TRBD1. V lost 7 bases to trimming and J lost 7 bases; unmatched junction nucleotides: 7. The CDR3 has 13 residues.

This chain uses TRBV29-1 with TRBJ2-3; tentatively, D is TRBD1 (6 bases). The ends were cut back, 6 bases at V and 4 bases at J, with 23 bases in the middle. This CDR3 spans 16 amino acids. CDR1 is SQVTM, CDR2 ANQGSEA, per germline. The CDR3 is CSVSTARGLTADTQYF. CDR3 in DNA: TGCAGCGTCTCCACGGCCAGGGGCCTAACGGCAGATACGCAGTATTTT.

The chain employs TRBV11-2 and TRBJ2-3; D possibly corresponds to TRBD2 (5 bases). Deletions cut 0 bases from V and 0 bases from J, with 7 bases between. The CDR3 totals 15 residues. The germline V gene has CDR1 SGHAT and CDR2 FQNNGV. The DNA for the CDR3 is TGTGCCAGCAGCTTAGATAGGACTAGCACAGATACGCAGTATTTT. This codes for CASSLDRTSTDTQYF.

The chain combines TRBV14 with TRBJ1-2; D gene uncertain. CDR3 length equals 15 residues. Trimming left V 0 bases short and J 5 bases short, with 13 bases between. Per germline, CDR1 SGHDN and CDR2 FVKESK. CDR3 amino acids: CASSQDRILLYGYTF. In nucleotides, the CDR3 is TGTGCCAGCAGCCAAGATCGAATCCTATTATATGGCTACACCTTC.

CDR3 region: CSVSFSQGAYGYTF. CDR3 DNA: TGCAGCGTTTCCTTTTCCCAGGGGGCCTATGGCTACACCTTC. The chain links TRBV29-1 to TRBJ1-2; 8 bases align to TRBD1. The CDR3 is 14 residues long. J gave up 4 bases and V 5 bases, and 9 bases lay outside the gene matches. Germline V CDR1 and CDR2: SQVTM, ANQGSEA.

This chain links TRBV7-8 with TRBJ1-2; tentatively, D is TRBD1 (6 bases). V was trimmed by 5 bases and J by 4 bases, leaving 17 bases between them. CDR1 is SGHVS and CDR2 is FQNEAQ in the germline V gene. This CDR3 is built from 15 residues. CDR3 coding DNA: TGTGCCAGCAGCCCCGTTGGACAGCTCCCCTATGGCTACACCTTC. It encodes CASSPVGQLPYGYTF.

The V call is TRBV7-2, the J call TRBJ2-3, with TRBD2 matching over 13 bases. The V segment lost 4 bases and the J segment 3 bases; nucleotides outside the gene matches: 1. Germline loops: CDR1 SGHTA, CDR2 FQGNSA. The CDR3 extends over 15 amino acids. This chain's CDR3 is CASSSTSGGTDTQYF. The CDR3 nucleotides are TGTGCCAGCAGCTCGACTAGCGGGGGGACAGATACGCAGTATTTT.

The CDR3, as DNA: TGTGCCAGCTCACCACCCTTCAACACTGAAGCTTTCTTT. Its protein product is CASSPPFNTEAFF. The chain has TRBV18 and TRBJ1-1; D not resolved. The CDR3 extends over 13 amino acids. The V end was cut by 0 bases, the J end by 2 bases, with 4 bases between. The germline gives CDR1 KGHSH, CDR2 LQKENI.

V gene TRBV2 combines with J gene TRBJ2-5; D possibly corresponds to TRBD2 (6 bases). Germline CDR1 is SNHLY and CDR2 is FYNNEI. Trimming shortened V by 7 bases and J by 4 bases, and 10 bases separated the two germline ends. The CDR3 has 12 residues. CDR3 in DNA: TGTGCCAGCACGTTGGGGGGAGAGACCCAGTACTTC. Translation: CASTLGGETQYF. The complete variable domain, with remaining parts taken from reference TRBV2 and TRBJ2-5, reads EPEVTQTPSHQVTQMGQEVILRCVPISNHLYFYWYRQILGQKVEFLVSFYNNEISEKSEIFDDQFSVERPDGSNFTLKIRSTKLEDSAMYFCASTLGGETQYFGPGTRLLVL.